The rows below give T cell receptor beta chains drawn from one sample of a study of cytomegalovirus exposure and HLA in healthy donors. Using immunoSEQ multiplex PCR, the repertoire was profiled, and TCRdb retains in-frame clones only, with some absent. The sample consists of about 130,000 clones, 80% of them appearing once. The sample consisted of PBMCs. The receptors derive from a male donor in good health and CMV-seronegative. CDR3s include the opening cysteine and the closing phenylalanine or tryptophan. A D gene is named only where the DNA matches it firmly. Size is omitted from some rows. Given values are once, few, many or a class for expanded clones.

d_call clone_size j_call v_call cdr3_nt cdr3_aa
TRBD1 NA TRBJ1-1 TRBV7-9 TGTGCCAGCAGCGAGGGACAGGGGTTTGAAGCTTTCTTT CASSEGQGFEAFF
TRBD2 NA TRBJ2-7 TRBV10-2 TGCGCCAGCAGGATAGCGGGAGGGCCGATAGGCGAGCAGTACTTC CASRIAGGPIGEQYF
TRBD2 NA TRBJ2-1 TRBV5-6 TGTGCCAGCAGCTTGCGGCCTAGCGGGAGGGGATCCTACAATGAGCAGTTCTTC CASSLRPSGRGSYNEQFF
NA few TRBJ2-3 TRBV27 TGTGCCAGCAGTTTCGTCCCCTTGGATACGCAGTATTTT CASSFVPLDTQYF
NA few TRBJ1-5 TRBV10-3 TGTGCCATCAGTGACCCCAGGGGTAATCAGCCCCAGCATTTT CAISDPRGNQPQHF
TRBD1 NA TRBJ1-2 TRBV5-5 TGTGCCAGCAGCTGGGACACAGGGGCTTATGGCTACACCTTC CASSWDTGAYGYTF
NA NA TRBJ1-2 TRBV18 TGTGCCAGCTCACTATCCAGGGTTGAAGGCTACACCTTC CASSLSRVEGYTF
NA NA TRBJ2-1 TRBV27 TGTGCCAGCAGTCAGATAGGATCTACCGGGGATGAGCAGTTCTTC CASSQIGSTGDEQFF
NA NA TRBJ1-1 TRBV30 TGTGCCTGGATCACAGGGAGAGCTTTCTTT CAWITGRAFF
TRBD1 NA TRBJ1-4 TRBV4-3 TGCGCCAGCAGCCGACAGGGGGGTGGGGAAAAACTGTTTTTT CASSRQGGGEKLFF
NA NA TRBJ1-5 TRBV6-6 TGTGCCAGCAGTCGACGCGGGCGCCCCAATCAGCCCCAGCATTTT CASSRRGRPNQPQHF
NA once TRBJ1-1 TRBV6-5 TGTGCCAGCAGTTGGACCGGGACACATAACACTGAAGCTTTCTTT CASSWTGTHNTEAFF
TRBD2 few TRBJ2-7 TRBV6-4 TGTGCCAGCAGTTACGGGACTAGCGGCTACGAGCAGTACTTC CASSYGTSGYEQYF
TRBD2 NA TRBJ2-1 TRBV7-2 TGTGCCAGCAGCTTAGCACGGAGAACTAGCGGGGGGCGGAGCTCCTACAATGAGCAGTTCTTC CASSLARRTSGGRSSYNEQFF
TRBD1 once TRBJ1-1 TRBV10-1 TGCGCCAGCAGTGGTTCGCAGGGGGCCGGAGCTTTCTTT CASSGSQGAGAFF
NA NA TRBJ1-2 TRBV28 TGTGCCAGCAGTTTATCGGCCCAGGGACTCTATGGCTACACCTTC CASSLSAQGLYGYTF
NA few TRBJ2-1 TRBV19 TGTGCCAGTAGTCCCCGGGGGCGGGGGAGTTCTTTGGGAGGTTACAATGAGCAGTTCTTC CASSPRGRGSSLGGYNEQFF
TRBD2 once TRBJ2-7 TRBV15 TGTGCCACCAGCAGAGGGCAGTCCGGGACTAGCGGGAGTTATGAGCAGTACTTC CATSRGQSGTSGSYEQYF
NA NA TRBJ2-1 TRBV7-6 TGTGCCAGCAGCTTAGGGCGGGTGAGTGAGCAGTTCTTC CASSLGRVSEQFF
NA NA TRBJ2-6 TRBV5-3 TGTGCCAGAAGCTTGGAGGTCGGGTCTGGGGCCAACGTCCTGACTTTC CARSLEVGSGANVLTF
TRBD2 NA TRBJ2-2 TRBV5-4 TGTGCCAGCAGCTTGGAGACTAGCGGGAGTTCCGGGGAGCTGTTTTTT CASSLETSGSSGELFF
TRBD2 once TRBJ2-1 TRBV9 TGTGCCAGCACCTACGGGGGGGCCCTTAACAATGAGCAGTTCTTC CASTYGGALNNEQFF
NA NA TRBJ2-3 TRBV18 TGTGCCAGCTTCAGGGATACGCAGTATTTT CASFRDTQYF